This T cell receptor beta chain came from a study of blood T cells in healthy people across ages. Study outcomes and limitations: A strong correlation between TCR beta diversity and naive T cell percentage was seen.

The use of a sample-barcoded 5' primer and a J-beta primer mix characterized a second PCR of roughly 6 to 12 cycles. TCRdb re-analysed the 5' RACE reads in MiXCR, keeping a single row per CDR3 protein. The table shows 800,000 to 1,000,000 distinct CDR3 sequences, with roughly 43% occurring only once. Points on this clonotype: What it binds is unknown.

This CDR3 comprises 15 residues. V dropped 3 bases and J dropped 3; count of bases not matched to a gene: 4. Germline V gene sequence: CDR1 MNHEY, CDR2 SVGAGI. This clonotype originated in a man between 25 and 39 years old in good health. The chain employs TRBV6-5 and TRBJ2-7; 11 bases align to TRBD1. Sequenced: blood. This chain's CDR3 is CASSYSGTGGYEQYF. CDR3 DNA sequence: TGTGCCAGCAGTTATTCCGGGACAGGGGGCTACGAGCAGTACTTC.